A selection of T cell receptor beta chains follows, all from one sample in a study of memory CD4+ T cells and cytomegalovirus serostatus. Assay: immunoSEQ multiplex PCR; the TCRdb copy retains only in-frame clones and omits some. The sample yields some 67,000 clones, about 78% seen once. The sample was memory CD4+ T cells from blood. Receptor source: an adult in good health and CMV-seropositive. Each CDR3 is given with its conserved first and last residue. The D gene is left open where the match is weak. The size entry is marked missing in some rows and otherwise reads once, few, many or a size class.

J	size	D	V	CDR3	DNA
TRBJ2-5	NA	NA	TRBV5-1	CASSFQGPQETQYF	TGCGCCAGCAGCTTCCAGGGGCCACAAGAGACCCAGTACTTC
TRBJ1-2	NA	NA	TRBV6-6	CASRTRGGYTF	TGTGCCAGCAGAACTAGGGGTGGCTACACCTTC
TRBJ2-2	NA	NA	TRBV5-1	CASTNFRELFF	TGCGCCAGCACCAACTTCCGGGAGCTGTTTTTT
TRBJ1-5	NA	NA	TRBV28	CASTNPKGGSASQPQHF	TGTGCCAGCACCAACCCGAAGGGGGGCTCTGCAAGTCAGCCCCAGCATTTT
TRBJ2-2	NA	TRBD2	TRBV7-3	CASSLGGLAGAGELFF	TGTGCCAGCAGCTTAGGAGGGCTAGCGGGAGCCGGGGAGCTGTTTTTT
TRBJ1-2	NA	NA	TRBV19	CASSPKGRGYTF	TGTGCCAGTAGTCCTAAGGGGCGAGGCTACACCTTC
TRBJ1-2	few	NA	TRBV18	CASSPADLINYGYTF	TGTGCCAGCTCACCAGCCGACTTGATTAACTATGGCTACACCTTC
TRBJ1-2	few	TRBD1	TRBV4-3	CASSQDPGQGAGYTF	TGCGCCAGCAGCCAAGATCCCGGACAGGGGGCTGGCTACACCTTC
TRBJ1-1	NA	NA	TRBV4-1	CASLARGHRTNTEAFF	TGCGCCAGTTTGGCCAGGGGCCATCGAACGAACACTGAAGCTTTCTTT
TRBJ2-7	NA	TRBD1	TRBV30	CAWRDRRFYEQYF	TGTGCCTGGCGGGACAGGAGATTCTACGAGCAGTACTTC
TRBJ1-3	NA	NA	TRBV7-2	CASTPRGGLSGNTIYF	TGTGCCAGCACCCCCCGGGGGGGGCTCTCTGGAAACACCATATATTTT
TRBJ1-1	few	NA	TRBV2	CASSVEAGLGEAFF	TGTGCCAGCAGTGTTGAGGCGGGCCTTGGTGAAGCTTTCTTT